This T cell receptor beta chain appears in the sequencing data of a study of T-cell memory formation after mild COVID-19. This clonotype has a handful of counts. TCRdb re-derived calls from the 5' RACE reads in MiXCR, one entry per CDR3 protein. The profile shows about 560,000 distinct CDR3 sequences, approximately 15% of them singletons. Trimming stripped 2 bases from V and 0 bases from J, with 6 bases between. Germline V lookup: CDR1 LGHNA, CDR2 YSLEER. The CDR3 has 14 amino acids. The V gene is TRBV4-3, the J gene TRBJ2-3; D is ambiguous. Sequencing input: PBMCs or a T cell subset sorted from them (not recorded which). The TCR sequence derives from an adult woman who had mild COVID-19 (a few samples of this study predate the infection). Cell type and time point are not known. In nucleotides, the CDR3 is TGCGCCAGCAGCCAACCGTCTAGCACAGATACGCAGTATTTT. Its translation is CASSQPSSTDTQYF.